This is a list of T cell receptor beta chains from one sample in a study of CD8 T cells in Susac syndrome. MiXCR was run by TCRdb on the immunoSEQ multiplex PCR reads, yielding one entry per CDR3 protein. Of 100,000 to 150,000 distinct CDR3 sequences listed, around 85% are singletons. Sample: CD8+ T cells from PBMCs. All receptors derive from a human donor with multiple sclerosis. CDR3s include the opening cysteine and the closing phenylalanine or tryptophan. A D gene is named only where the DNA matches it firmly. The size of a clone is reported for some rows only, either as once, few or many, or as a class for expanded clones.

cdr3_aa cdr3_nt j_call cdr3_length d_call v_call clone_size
CASRDSYTDTQYF TGTGCCAGCAGGGACTCCTACACAGATACGCAGTATTTT TRBJ2-3 13 NA TRBV27 once
CASSHIYEQYF TGTGCCAGCAGTCATATCTACGAGCAGTACTTC TRBJ2-7 11 NA TRBV28 NA
CSARDGHIRDTQYF TGCAGTGCTAGAGATGGACACATTAGGGATACGCAGTATTTT TRBJ2-3 14 NA TRBV20-1 NA
CASSAGQGIEKLFF TGTGCCAGCAGTGCGGGACAGGGGATTGAAAAACTGTTTTTT TRBJ1-4 14 TRBD1 TRBV12-3/TRBV12-4 NA
CASSYVKPGETQYF TGTGCCAGCAGTTACGTGAAGCCCGGGGAGACCCAGTACTTC TRBJ2-5 14 NA TRBV6-2/TRBV6-3 NA
CASSLVGQVYGYTF TGTGCCAGCAGCTTAGTAGGCCAGGTCTATGGCTACACCTTC TRBJ1-2 14 NA TRBV11-2 NA
CVTPSAQSEAYNEQFF TGTGTCACACCCTCAGCCCAATCAGAAGCCTACAATGAGCAGTTCTTC TRBJ2-1 16 NA TRBV7-9 NA
CASSIASRGTPEAFF TGTGCCAGTAGTATAGCAAGTCGGGGTACCCCTGAAGCTTTCTTT TRBJ1-1 15 NA TRBV19 NA
CSVVSTYGYTF TGCAGCGTTGTCTCCACCTATGGCTACACCTTC TRBJ1-2 11 NA TRBV29-1 NA
CASSVHRGQPQHF TGTGCCAGCAGCGTACACAGGGGCCAGCCCCAGCATTTT TRBJ1-5 13 TRBD1 TRBV7-9 NA